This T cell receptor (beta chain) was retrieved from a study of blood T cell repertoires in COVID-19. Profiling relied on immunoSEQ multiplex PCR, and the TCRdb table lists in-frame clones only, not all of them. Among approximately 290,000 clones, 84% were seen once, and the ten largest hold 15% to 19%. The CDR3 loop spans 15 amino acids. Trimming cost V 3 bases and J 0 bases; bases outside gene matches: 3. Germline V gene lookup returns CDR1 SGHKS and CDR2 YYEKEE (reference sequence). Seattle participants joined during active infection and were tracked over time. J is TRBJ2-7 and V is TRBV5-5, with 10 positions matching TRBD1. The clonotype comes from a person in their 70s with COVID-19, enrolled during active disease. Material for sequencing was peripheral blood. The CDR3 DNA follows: TGTGCCAGCAGCTCGTGGACAGGGGGCTCCTACGAGCAGTACTTC. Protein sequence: CASSSWTGGSYEQYF.